This T cell receptor beta chain was captured in a study of OX40 agonist ivuxolimab in advanced cancers. Study at large: Patients received the agonistic anti-OX40 (CD134) antibody ivuxolimab.

Only in-frame clones appear in the TCRdb table, and some are missing; sequencing was by immunoSEQ multiplex PCR. Of around 88,000 clones listed, roughly 94% are singletons. The CDR3 length is 11 residues. Trimming shortened V by 8 bases and J by 5 bases, and 9 bases separated the two germline ends. In germline, CDR1 is MNHNY, CDR2 SVGAGI (reference sequence). The rearrangement uses TRBV6-6 and TRBJ1-2, with D unclear. The source material was CD4+ or CD8+ T cells sorted from blood, sampled in a trial of the OX40 agonist ivuxolimab. This clonotype originated in an adult with an advanced solid tumor such as melanoma, head and neck, liver or kidney cancer. In DNA form, the CDR3 reads TGTGCCAGCGCCAGTGATTATGGCTACACCTTC. Its translation is CASASDYGYTF.